Listed below are T cell receptor beta chains from one sample, sequenced in a study of blood T cell repertoires in COVID-19. Some clones are missing from TCRdb's copy, which holds only in-frame ones; the method was immunoSEQ multiplex PCR. This table has roughly 29,000 clones, about two thirds appearing once. Sample: peripheral blood. These TCRs come from a boy between 2 and 10 years old with active or convalescent COVID-19. Each CDR3 is given with its conserved first and last residue. The order of the fields is V gene, D gene, clone size, J gene, CDR3 protein, CDR3 DNA. The D gene is left open where the match is weak. Rows give clone size only sometimes, using once, few, many, or a class for an expanded clone.

>TRBV2|NA|NA|TRBJ2-2
CASTLYLNTGELFF
TGTGCCAGCACCCTTTACTTGAACACCGGGGAGCTGTTTTTT
>TRBV6-5|TRBD2|NA|TRBJ2-2
CASTLTSGGAGELFF
TGTGCCAGCACCCTGACTAGCGGGGGGGCCGGGGAGCTGTTTTTT
>TRBV10-2|NA|NA|TRBJ1-4
CASSRTDEKLFF
TGCGCCAGCTCCCGGACAGATGAAAAACTGTTTTTT
>TRBV10-3|NA|few|TRBJ1-4
CAISPEGNNEKLFF
TGTGCCATCAGTCCCGAGGGAAATAATGAAAAACTGTTTTTT
>TRBV7-6|NA|NA|TRBJ2-3
CASSRGDTQYF
TGTGCCAGCAGCCGGGGAGATACGCAGTATTTT
>TRBV27|TRBD1|NA|TRBJ1-2
CASKKQGIDYGYTF
TGTGCCAGCAAGAAACAGGGGATTGACTATGGCTACACCTTC
>TRBV5-4|TRBD1|NA|TRBJ1-2
CASSYPDRGVSGYTF
TGTGCCAGCAGCTACCCAGACAGGGGAGTTTCGGGCTACACCTTC
>TRBV27|TRBD1|NA|TRBJ1-6
CASSLSGTGGDSPLHF
TGTGCCAGCAGTTTATCGGGGACAGGAGGTGATTCACCCCTCCACTTT
>TRBV28|TRBD1|NA|TRBJ1-1
CASSQQGVRGAEAFF
TGTGCCAGCAGTCAGCAGGGGGTACGGGGCGCTGAAGCTTTCTTT
>TRBV6-2/TRBV6-3|TRBD1|once|TRBJ1-2
CASSLPSGQSYGYTF
TGTGCCAGCAGCCTTCCCTCGGGACAGAGCTATGGCTACACCTTC
>TRBV5-6|NA|few|TRBJ1-5
CASSKGRAYSNQPQHF
TGTGCCAGCAGCAAGGGCAGGGCTTATAGCAATCAGCCCCAGCATTTT
>TRBV12-3/TRBV12-4|NA|NA|TRBJ1-5
CASSSTLAQHF
TGTGCCAGCAGTTCCACTTTGGCCCAGCATTTT
>TRBV6-6|TRBD2|NA|TRBJ2-2
CASRLAGGRAGELFF
TGTGCCAGCCGACTAGCGGGGGGTCGGGCCGGGGAGCTGTTTTTT
>TRBV11-2|NA|few|TRBJ2-5
CASSLGLKETQYF
TGTGCCAGCAGCTTAGGACTAAAAGAGACCCAGTACTTC
>TRBV5-5|NA|NA|TRBJ2-7
CASSRRGTESSYEQYF
TGTGCCAGCAGCCGCCGGGGGACGGAGAGCTCCTACGAGCAGTACTTC
>TRBV28|NA|NA|TRBJ1-5
CASSSMGLRGNQPQHF
TGTGCCAGCAGTTCGATGGGACTCCGGGGCAATCAGCCCCAGCATTTT
>TRBV4-1|NA|NA|TRBJ1-1
CASSQTPGSKNTEAFF
TGCGCCAGCAGCCAGACGCCAGGCAGCAAGAACACTGAAGCTTTCTTT
>TRBV5-1|TRBD1|NA|TRBJ2-7
CASSLVGQGYEQYF
TGCGCCAGCAGCTTGGTCGGACAGGGCTACGAGCAGTACTTC
>TRBV27|TRBD2|NA|TRBJ2-3
CASSSTAGTSSYTQYF
TGTGCCAGCAGTTCCACCGCCGGGACTAGCTCATATACGCAGTATTTT